What follows are 21 T cell receptor beta chains derived from one specimen sequenced in a study of tumor-infiltrating lymphocytes in primary liver carcinoma. Constant-region priming of roughly 0.45 ug total RNA yielded TCR beta cDNA. For TCR beta, libraries were produced by three nested multiplex PCR rounds using slightly modified ARM-PCR. The first two PCR rounds, roughly 11 cycles each, used TRBV1-TRBV30 forward primers and a C-beta reverse primer. Using its own MiXCR run on the multiplex PCR reads, TCRdb lists one record per CDR3 protein. The sample carries approximately 300,000 distinct CDR3 sequences, around three fifths recorded once. RNA isolated from unsorted whole blood supplied the blood RNA, with germline DNA also extracted. The sample taken for sequencing was peripheral blood. Receptors originate from a middle-aged man with primary liver carcinoma and hepatitis B virus infection.

To note about this clonotype: This may come from a read error, since a much larger clone is one base off. CDR3 amino acids: CASSPDRGQDGYTF. As DNA, the CDR3 is TGTGCCAGCAGTCCGGACAGGGGGCAGGATGGCTACACCTTC. This chain connects TRBV12-3 or TRBV12-4 to TRBJ1-2; 11 positions agree with TRBD1. V lost 5 bases and J lost 6; bases outside the gene matches: 5. This CDR3 comprises 14 residues.

On this clonotype itself: This may arise from a read error, as a much more abundant clone is one base away. V and J are TRBV4-2 and TRBJ2-1; weak D call: TRBD2 (6 bases). The CDR3 loop spans 13 amino acids. Germline values: CDR1 LGHNA, CDR2 YNFKEQ. CDR3 DNA: TGTGCCACCAGCCAAGATTGGGGGGATGAGCAGTTCTTC. Its translation is CATSQDWGDEQFF.

In this sample, this clonotype turned up a few times. The CDR3 protein is CATSEGTGTDTQYF. The CDR3 DNA reads TGTGCCACCAGTGAGGGGACGGGCACAGATACGCAGTATTTT. The rearrangement joins TRBV24-1 to TRBJ2-3; D is tentatively TRBD1 or TRBD2 (5 bases each). This CDR3 has 14 amino acids. Germline values: CDR1 KGHDR, CDR2 SFDVKD. Trimming left V 4 bases short and J 1 base short, with 8 bases between.

The chain links TRBV24-1 to TRBJ2-1; perhaps TRBD1 as D (6 bases). V was trimmed by 4 bases and J by 5 bases, leaving 11 bases between them. CDR1 is KGHDR and CDR2 is SFDVKD in the germline V gene. The CDR3 totals 14 residues. CDR3 sequence reads: CATSDPGTNNEQFF. CDR3 coding DNA: TGTGCCACCAGTGACCCCGGGACAAACAATGAGCAGTTCTTC.

Only one count was recorded for this clonotype. The final CDR3 position lacks the conserved phenylalanine or tryptophan, pointing to a likely read error. The chain has TRBV29-1 and TRBJ2-7, with D perhaps assigned TRBD1 or TRBD2 (5 bases each). V lost 3 bases, J lost 2 bases, and 14 bases lay in between. The CDR3 loop spans 14 amino acids. From germline, CDR1 is SQVTM and CDR2 ANQGSEA. This chain's CDR3 is CSVDREGAPYEQYL. The CDR3 nucleotides read TGCAGCGTTGACCGGGAAGGGGCGCCCTACGAGCAGTACTTA.

As regards this clonotype: A much bigger clone sits one base away, suggesting this may be a read error. This rearrangement joins TRBV5-5 to TRBJ1-6; D gene uncertain. CDR3 size: 13 residues. Germline V gives CDR1 SGHKS, CDR2 YYEKEE (reference sequence). Deletions cut 4 bases from V and 11 bases from J, with 13 bases between. This CDR3 reads CASSLRGNPPLHF. In nucleotides, the CDR3 is TGTGCCAGCAGCCTACGGGGTAACCCACCCCTCCACTTT.

The chain carries TRBV7-9 and TRBJ2-1, with TRBD2 matching 8 bases. Germline CDR1 reads SEHNR; CDR2 reads FQNEAQ (reference sequence). V was clipped by 8 bases and J by 7 bases; unmatched bases: 13. The CDR3 totals 15 residues. As DNA, the CDR3 is TGTGCCAGCTGCCCAGCAGCGGGAGATACTAATGAGCAGTTCTTC. Translation: CASCPAAGDTNEQFF.

This clonotype came up many times. The chain joins TRBV4-2 to TRBJ2-1; 8 bases map to TRBD2. The CDR3 is made up of 16 amino acids. After removal of 1 base from V and 2 bases from J, the junction contained 4 bases not matched to a gene. Per germline, CDR1 LGHNA and CDR2 YNFKEQ. The CDR3, as DNA: TGTGCCAGCAGCCAAGGAGGCGGGAGGACCTACAATGAGCAGTTCTTC. It translates to CASSQGGGRTYNEQFF.

This clonotype was seen only once. One junction end does not reproduce the germline sequence, and a read error may be involved. The V and J genes are TRBV11-3 and TRBJ2-1; no reliable D call. CDR1 is SGHNT and CDR2 is YENEEA in the germline V gene. CDR3 length: 13 residues. DNA of the CDR3: TGTGCCAACAGCAGGAGTAGGCTCGATGAGCAGTTCTTC. Its protein is CANSRSRLDEQFF.

This chain joins TRBV20-1 and TRBJ2-6; D call uncertain. CDR1 is DFQATT and CDR2 is SNEGSKA in the germline V gene (reference sequence). This CDR3 has 12 residues. CDR3 sequence: CSGISGANVLTF. CDR3 nucleotide sequence: TGCAGCGGAATCTCTGGGGCCAACGTCCTGACTTTC.

The rearrangement links TRBV2 to TRBJ2-7; tentatively, D is TRBD1 (6 bases). The CDR3 is 13 amino acids. Looked up from germline, CDR1 is SNHLY and CDR2 is FYNNEI. V shed 6 bases and J shed 4 bases, with 13 bases lying between them. CDR3 in DNA: TGTGCCAGCAGCTCTGACAGGTTATACGAGCAGTACTTC. Protein: CASSSDRLYEQYF.

Comments on this clonotype: The junction departs from germline at one end; a sequencing error may be responsible. The rearrangement links TRBV5-1 to TRBJ2-7, with D uncertain. Germline V gene lookup returns CDR1 SGHRS and CDR2 YFSETQ. The CDR3 has 14 amino acids. DNA for the CDR3: TGCGCCGGCAGCTTATCAGAGGTGGGCTACGAGCAGTACTTC. It is translated as CAGSLSEVGYEQYF. The full variable domain, completed using reference TRBV5-1 and TRBJ2-7, is KAGVTQTPRYLIKTRGQQVTLSCSPISGHRSVSWYQQTPGQGLQFLFEYFSETQRNKGNFPGRFSGRQFSNSRSEMNVSTLELGDSALYLCAGSLSEVGYEQYFGPGTRLTVT.

Comments on this clonotype: Its ends do not fully match the called genes, so a read error is possible. This chain uses TRBV6-1 with TRBJ1-1; D is uncertain. Per the germline V gene, CDR1 is MNHNS and CDR2 is SASEGT. The CDR3 sequence is 13 residues long. Written as DNA, the CDR3 is TGTGCTAGCAAATCACCGGGAAAATCTGAAGCTTTCTTT. It codes for CASKSPGKSEAFF.

The sample holds a few counts of this clonotype. The chain has TRBV4-2 and TRBJ2-7; TRBD2 agrees at 8 bases. The CDR3 covers 15 residues. Germline trimming cut 1 base from V and 3 bases from J; bases unmatched to any gene: 5. Germline V gene lookup returns CDR1 LGHNA and CDR2 YNFKEQ. The CDR3 nucleotides are TGTGCCAGCAGCCAAGGGGGTAGCGGGATCTACGAGCAGTACTTC. Its protein is CASSQGGSGIYEQYF.

The J gene is TRBJ2-7, the V gene TRBV6-6, with TRBD2 identical over 7 bases. The CDR3 consists of 15 residues. V trimming: 0 bases; J trimming: 3 bases; junction bases outside the gene matches: 5. Germline V gene data show CDR1 as MNHNY and CDR2 as SVGAGI (reference sequence). CDR3: CASSYSGGKGYEQYF. The CDR3, as DNA: TGTGCCAGCAGTTACTCCGGGGGGAAAGGCTACGAGCAGTACTTC.

On this clonotype: A much larger clone lies a single base off, so this may be a read error. This rearrangement joins TRBV11-1 to TRBJ1-2, with D possibly matching TRBD1 (5 bases). This CDR3 has 13 amino acids. Germline V gene sequence: CDR1 SGHAT, CDR2 FQDESV (reference sequence). CDR3 sequence: CASAEDTYYGHTF. The CDR3 DNA is TGTGCCAGCGCTGAGGACACTTACTATGGCCACACCTTC.

With regard to this clonotype: Since a much larger clone is just one base distant, this may be a read error. The chain carries TRBV11-2 and TRBJ2-3; tentative D call: TRBD2 (5 bases). The CDR3 runs to 16 residues. The germline V gene encodes CDR1 SGHAT and CDR2 FQNNGV. The CDR3 bases are TGTGCCAGCAGCTCCCCCTGGGCGGGCTCCACAGATACGCAGTTTTTT. Translating it yields CASSSPWAGSTDTQFF.

Note on this clonotype: Since a much larger clone is just one base distant, this may be a read error. The chain carries TRBV29-1 and TRBJ2-6, with D perhaps matching TRBD1 (6 bases). CDR1 and CDR2 from the germline V gene are SQVTM and ANQGSEA. The CDR3 consists of 15 residues. V was shortened by 5 bases and J by 4 bases, with 15 bases between the two germline ends. The CDR3 nucleotides are TGCAGCGTTACTGACACAGGGACCGGGGCCAACGTCCTGACTTTC. This encodes CSVTDTGTGANVLTF.

This chain uses TRBV10-3 with TRBJ2-2, with 11 bases aligning to TRBD1. CDR3 length: 13 amino acids. The V gene end was trimmed by 11 bases and the J gene end by 6 bases; junction bases not matched to a gene: 5. CDR1 ENHRY and CDR2 SYGVKD come from the germline V gene. The CDR3 loop reads CASRDRGAGELFF. As DNA, the CDR3 is TGTGCCTCCCGGGACAGGGGGGCCGGGGAGCTGTTTTTT.

Turning to this clonotype: A much larger clone lies one base from this, so it may be a read error. The chain recombines TRBV6-6 with TRBJ2-1; D remains ambiguous. Germline V gene data show CDR1 as MNHNY and CDR2 as SVGAGI (reference sequence). Trimming removed 6 bases from V and 9 bases from J, with 6 bases in between. The CDR3 runs to 10 residues. DNA of the CDR3: TGTGCCAGCAGGAGCATTGAGCAGTTCTTC. Encoded protein: CASRSIEQFF.

V is TRBV6-6 and J is TRBJ1-4, with a possible D match to TRBD1 (6 bases). The CDR3 extends over 16 amino acids. The germline V gene encodes CDR1 MNHNY and CDR2 SVGAGI (reference sequence). The CDR3 nucleotides are TGTGCACTAACTGTCCGACAGGCTGCAACTAATGAAAAACTGTTTTTT. Translation gives CALTVRQAATNEKLFF.